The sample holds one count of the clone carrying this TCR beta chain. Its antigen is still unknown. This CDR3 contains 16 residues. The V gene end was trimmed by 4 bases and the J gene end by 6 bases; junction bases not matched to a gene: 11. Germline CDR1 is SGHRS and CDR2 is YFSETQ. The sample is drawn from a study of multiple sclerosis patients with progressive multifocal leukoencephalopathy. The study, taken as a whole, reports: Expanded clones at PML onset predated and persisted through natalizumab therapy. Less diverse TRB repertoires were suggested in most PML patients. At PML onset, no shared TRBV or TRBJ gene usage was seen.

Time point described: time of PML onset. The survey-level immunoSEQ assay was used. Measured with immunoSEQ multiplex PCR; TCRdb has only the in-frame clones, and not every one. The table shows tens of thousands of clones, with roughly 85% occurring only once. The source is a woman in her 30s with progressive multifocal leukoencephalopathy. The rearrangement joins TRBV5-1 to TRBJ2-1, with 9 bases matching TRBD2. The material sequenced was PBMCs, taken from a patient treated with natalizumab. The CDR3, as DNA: TGCGCCAGCAGCCTCCCCCTAGCGGGGTTTGGCAATGAGCAGTTCTTC. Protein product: CASSLPLAGFGNEQFF. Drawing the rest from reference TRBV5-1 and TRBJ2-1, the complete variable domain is KAGVTQTPRYLIKTRGQQVTLSCSPISGHRSVSWYQQTPGQGLQFLFEYFSETQRNKGNFPGRFSGRQFSNSRSEMNVSTLELGDSALYLCASSLPLAGFGNEQFFGPGTRLTVL.